One sample yielded the 22 T cell receptor beta chains listed below, sequenced in a study of post-analysis software for immune sequencing data. Study-wide points: Controls showed lower frequencies than patients for four to six TRBV segments, and TRBV5-6, TRBV5-1 and TRBV20-1 were among these.

Prepared libraries of TCR beta cDNA carried unique molecular identifiers. TCRdb analysed the PCR reads with MiXCR anew, one entry per CDR3 protein. The sample includes about 760,000 distinct CDR3 sequences, 25% to 30% seen only once; the top ten take around 0.56%. Their antigen targets remain unknown. The sample consisted of blood. Receptor source: a girl aged 10 to 17 with multiple sclerosis.

This clonotype was picked up a small number of times. The chain recombines TRBV7-9 with TRBJ2-1; possibly TRBD2 for D (6 bases). The closer fit of TRBJ2-7 to the DNA end suggests the J call may be wrong. The CDR3 extends over 14 amino acids. The germline CDR1 and CDR2 sequences are SEHNR and FQNEAQ (reference sequence). This CDR3 is CASSADWTTNEQYF. The CDR3 bases are TGTGCCAGCAGCGCGGACTGGACTACCAATGAGCAGTACTTC.

This clonotype has just a few counts. V usage is TRBV20-1 and J usage is TRBJ1-4; possible D gene TRBD1, 6 bases. Looked up from germline, CDR1 is DFQATT and CDR2 is SNEGSKA (reference sequence). The V end was cut by 4 bases, the J end by 8 bases, with 17 bases between. The length of the CDR3 is 14 residues. CDR3 residues: CSAIDGGQGEKLFF. CDR3 nucleotide sequence: TGCAGTGCTATCGATGGGGGGCAGGGGGAAAAACTGTTTTTT.

The CDR3 loop reads CAIGKTSSGTDTQYF. The CDR3 DNA follows: TGTGCCATCGGGAAGACTAGCTCAGGGACAGATACGCAGTATTTT. The V and J genes are TRBV10-3 and TRBJ2-3; TRBD2 aligns across 7 bases. The CDR3 runs 15 residues. V shed 8 bases and J 3 bases; nucleotides not matched to a gene: 11. The germline CDR1 and CDR2 sequences are ENHRY and SYGVKD.

This clonotype was observed once. A read error may account for a junction end that differs from germline. This chain uses TRBV5-5 with TRBJ2-5; TRBD1 matches at 11 bases. The germline CDR1 and CDR2 sequences are SGHKS and YYEKEE (reference sequence). The CDR3 sequence is 17 residues long. The CDR3 DNA reads TGTGCCGGCAGCTTGGCCCAGGACAGGGGGCGCGGAGAGACCCAGTACTTC. This sequence encodes CAGSLAQDRGRGETQYF.

The gene calls are TRBV20-1 and TRBJ2-3; D is possibly TRBD1 (6 bases). Per germline, CDR1 DFQATT and CDR2 SNEGSKA (reference sequence). V shed 5 bases and J shed 0 bases, with 12 bases lying between them. This CDR3 has 14 residues. The CDR3 here is CSAPTGSSTDTQYF. CDR3 DNA sequence: TGCAGTGCTCCGACAGGCTCAAGCACAGATACGCAGTATTTT.

As for this clonotype: A much larger clone lies one base from this, so it may be a read error. The chain has TRBV5-5 and TRBJ2-7; TRBD1 might be the D (6 bases). V lost 5 bases and J lost 3, with 9 bases in between. From germline, CDR1 is SGHKS and CDR2 YYEKEE (reference sequence). The CDR3 has 12 amino acids. CDR3 sequence (DNA): TGTGCCAGCAGAGGACAGCTCTACGAGCAGTACGTC. This sequence encodes CASRGQLYEQYV.

This clonotype was counted a few times. The V call is TRBV6-2 or TRBV6-3, the J call TRBJ1-1; a possible D gene is TRBD1 (5 bases). CDR1 and CDR2 (germline): MNHEY, SVGEGT. Trimming stripped 4 bases from V and 4 bases from J, with 13 bases between. The CDR3 runs 14 residues. CDR3 region: CASSSPVGGTEAFF. The CDR3 DNA follows: TGTGCCAGCAGTTCTCCGGTGGGGGGCACTGAAGCTTTCTTT.

The V and J genes are TRBV20-1 and TRBJ2-7, with 11 bases fitting TRBD2. Germline CDR1 and CDR2: DFQATT and SNEGSKA (reference sequence). The CDR3 spans 15 residues. V lost 6 bases to trimming and J lost 3 bases; unmatched junction nucleotides: 10. CDR3 DNA: TGCAGTGCCATTTTAGCGGGAGGGCCAAGCTACGAGCAGTACTTC. Encoded protein: CSAILAGGPSYEQYF.

J is TRBJ1-2 and V is TRBV12-3 or TRBV12-4; D may be TRBD1 (5 bases). Trimming left V 2 bases short and J 8 bases short, with 12 bases between. The length of the CDR3 is 13 residues. The CDR3 nucleotides read TGTGCCAGCAGTTTAAGACAGTCCAAGGGCTACACCTTC. The encoded protein is CASSLRQSKGYTF.

This clonotype was seen a few times. The V gene is TRBV7-9, the J gene TRBJ2-7; TRBD2 agrees at 7 bases. Trimming at V came to 1 base and at J to 1 base, leaving 13 bases not matched to a gene. Germline V gene sequence: CDR1 SEHNR, CDR2 FQNEAQ (reference sequence). This CDR3 is built from 18 residues. This CDR3 is CASSLVPSTSEFSYEQYF. The DNA for the CDR3 is TGTGCCAGCAGCTTAGTCCCGTCTACTAGCGAGTTTTCCTACGAGCAGTACTTC.

The chain employs TRBV29-1 and TRBJ2-3; 7 nucleotides match TRBD1. Trimming cost V 8 bases and J 3 bases; bases outside gene matches: 5. CDR1 and CDR2 from the germline V gene are SQVTM and ANQGSEA. The CDR3 covers 12 residues. CDR3: CSTRQGTDTQYF. CDR3 in DNA: TGCAGCACCAGACAGGGAACAGATACGCAGTATTTT.

About this clonotype itself: Compared with germline, one end of the junction differs, possibly owing to a read error. The rearrangement uses TRBV12-3 or TRBV12-4 and TRBJ1-1; D is possibly TRBD1 (5 bases). The length of the CDR3 is 13 residues. The CDR3 protein is CAGSLGGASEAFF. CDR3 DNA sequence: TGTGCCGGCAGTTTAGGAGGGGCCAGTGAAGCTTTCTTT.

Only a few counts were recorded for this clonotype. J is TRBJ2-3 and V is TRBV5-1, with D possibly being TRBD2 (6 bases). The germline gives CDR1 SGHRS, CDR2 YFSETQ. This CDR3 has 13 amino acids. V was clipped by 7 bases and J by 2 bases, with 11 bases between them. The CDR3 nucleotides are TGCGCCAGCTCGGGACTTCCCACAGATACGCAGTATTTT. Its translation: CASSGLPTDTQYF.

The CDR3 region is CSARGVRRVGHGYTF. Written as DNA, the CDR3 is TGCAGTGCTAGAGGGGTTCGGAGGGTAGGTCATGGCTACACCTTC. V gene TRBV20-1 combines with J gene TRBJ1-2; D not resolved. Germline lookup yields CDR1 DFQATT and CDR2 SNEGSKA (reference sequence). V shed 1 base and J shed 6 bases, with 18 bases lying between them. CDR3 size: 15 residues.

This chain joins TRBV9 and TRBJ2-3; 10 bases are a match to TRBD2. Germline V lookup: CDR1 SGDLS, CDR2 YYNGEE. The trim removed 0 bases at V and 1 base at J, leaving 11 bases unmatched. The CDR3 consists of 19 residues. The CDR3 loop is CASSVVFQREGRGTDTQYF. DNA for the CDR3: TGTGCCAGCAGCGTAGTTTTCCAGCGGGAGGGCCGCGGCACAGATACGCAGTATTTT.

This clonotype showed up many times. The chain uses TRBV7-2 and TRBJ2-1; D perhaps matches TRBD2 (7 bases). Trimming removed 5 bases from V and 2 bases from J, with 22 bases in between. This CDR3 contains 18 residues. The V gene's germline CDR1 is SGHTA and CDR2 FQGNSA. DNA for the CDR3: TGTGCCAGCAGCGGTGGTGGGGGGGCTAGGGAAACCTACAATGAGCAGTTCTTC. Translating gives CASSGGGGARETYNEQFF.

This clonotype has a handful of counts. This chain joins TRBV29-1 and TRBJ1-2; D remains ambiguous. CDR1 and CDR2 (germline): SQVTM, ANQGSEA. The CDR3 has 11 amino acids. V was trimmed by 6 bases and J by 6 bases, leaving 11 bases between them. CDR3 in DNA: TGCAGCGTGGGTCCGAGTAATGGCTACACCTTC. The encoded protein is CSVGPSNGYTF.

The V and J genes are TRBV24-1 and TRBJ1-2, with 9 bases matching TRBD1. Unmatched junction bases numbered 3, after V lost 5 bases and J lost 3 bases. CDR1 is KGHDR and CDR2 is SFDVKD in the germline V gene. This CDR3 is 14 amino acids long. CDR3 sequence reads: CATSGRTGDYGYTF. CDR3 sequence (DNA): TGTGCCACCAGTGGACGGACAGGGGACTATGGCTACACCTTC.

This clonotype has more than one count but fewer than ten. This sequence joins TRBV29-1 and TRBJ2-7, with 11 bases lining up with TRBD2. This CDR3 region has 20 residues. Germline loops: CDR1 SQVTM, CDR2 ANQGSEA. The trim removed 7 bases at V and 2 bases at J, leaving 25 bases unmatched. This chain's CDR3 is CSAIGQGNSSGRSGPYEQYF. For the CDR3, the DNA is TGCAGCGCCATAGGACAGGGTAACTCTAGCGGGAGGTCCGGTCCCTACGAGCAGTACTTC.

This clonotype appeared a few times. The chain carries TRBV3-1 and TRBJ1-2; tentatively, D is TRBD1 (5 bases). Trimming left V 4 bases short and J 3 bases short, with 15 bases between. Germline V gives CDR1 LGHDT, CDR2 YNNKEL (reference sequence). This CDR3 contains 15 residues. The CDR3 DNA reads TGTGCCAGCAGCCCAGCCCCAGGGTCGGACTATGGCTACACCTTC. Residues: CASSPAPGSDYGYTF.

This clonotype was seen more than once but under ten times. V is TRBV20-1 and J is TRBJ1-6, with D uncertain. Germline-derived CDR1 and CDR2 are DFQATT and SNEGSKA (reference sequence). The V gene lost 4 bases and the J gene lost 0 bases, with 10 bases spanning the gap. The length of the CDR3 is 15 residues. CDR3 region: CSANRLSSYNSPLHF. The CDR3 DNA is TGCAGTGCTAATCGCCTAAGCTCCTATAATTCACCCCTCCACTTT.

The CDR3 spells CASSQDLQWQGGLYDGSPGNEQYF. DNA for the CDR3: TGTGCCAGCAGCCAGGATTTGCAATGGCAGGGCGGTTTGTATGACGGGAGTCCTGGGAACGAGCAGTACTTC. The chain uses TRBV3-1 and TRBJ2-7; D perhaps matches TRBD2 (6 bases). The V end was cut by 3 bases, the J end by 5 bases, with 44 bases between. The CDR3 sequence is 24 residues long. Looked up from germline, CDR1 is LGHDT and CDR2 is YNNKEL (reference sequence).